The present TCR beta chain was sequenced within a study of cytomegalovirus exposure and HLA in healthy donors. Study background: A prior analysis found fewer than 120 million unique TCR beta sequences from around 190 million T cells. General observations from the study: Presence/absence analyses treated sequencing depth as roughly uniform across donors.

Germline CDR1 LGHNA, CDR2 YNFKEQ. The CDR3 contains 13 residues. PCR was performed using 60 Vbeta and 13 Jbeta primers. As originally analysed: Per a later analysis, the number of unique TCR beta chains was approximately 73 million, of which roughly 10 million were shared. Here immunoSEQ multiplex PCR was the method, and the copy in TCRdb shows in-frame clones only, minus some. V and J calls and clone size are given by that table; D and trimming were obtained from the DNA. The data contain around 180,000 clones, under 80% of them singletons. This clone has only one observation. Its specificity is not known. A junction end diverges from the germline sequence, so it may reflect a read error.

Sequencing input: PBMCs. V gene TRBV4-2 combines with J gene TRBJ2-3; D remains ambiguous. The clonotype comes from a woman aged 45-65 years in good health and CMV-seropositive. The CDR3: CASSQTDGDAQYF. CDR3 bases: TGTGCCAGCAGCCAAACGGATGGAGATGCGCAGTATTTT.